This T cell receptor (beta chain) was captured by sequencing in a study of a mutant IDH1 vaccine in newly diagnosed glioma. As for the study in general: Vaccination was launched 4-6 weeks after radiotherapy alone, or with temozolomide cycles. Therapy received beforehand was radiotherapy, temozolomide, or both, with most patients given both. Findings of the study overall: Among all patients, vaccine-induced immune responses occurred in approximately 93%. Apparently unrelated to pseudoprogression were changes in the top peripheral T cell clonotypes.

TCRdb's table, derived via immunoSEQ multiplex PCR, lists solely in-frame clones and lacks some. The table includes over 50,000 clones, about 80% detected once. V gave up 6 bases and J gave up 3 bases; unmatched junction bases: 2. CDR1 MNHEY and CDR2 SMNVEV come from the germline V gene (reference sequence). The CDR3 loop spans 13 amino acids. This clone was seen once. Its antigen remains unknown. Time point here: week 23, last vaccination. Doses consisted of 300 ug of mutant IDH1 20-mer peptide each, paired with topical imiquimod. The sequencing here drew on PBMCs, taken from a glioma patient whose treatment included an IDH1 peptide vaccine. The TCR comes from a man younger than 35 with glioma. J is TRBJ2-7 and V is TRBV27; 10 nucleotides agree with TRBD1. The CDR3 sequence: CASRRTGGYEQYF. The CDR3 DNA is TGTGCCAGCAGGAGGACAGGGGGCTACGAGCAGTACTTC.